These 4 T cell receptor beta chains originate from one sample sequenced in a study of T cell repertoires in cytomegalovirus infection. Antigens of these TCRs are unknown. TCRdb itself ran the reads through MiXCR, one entry per CDR3 protein. Of roughly 45,000 distinct CDR3 sequences in the sample, roughly 20% were seen once. Specimen: CD8+ T cells from cultured PBMCs, collected from culture after CMV antigen stimulation. These receptor sequences come from a human donor in good health (CMV status not recorded). Some clones in this sample may be carry-over from other donors' samples.

This chain connects TRBV19 to TRBJ2-1, with 9 bases identical to TRBD2. CDR1 LNHDA and CDR2 SQIVND come from the germline V gene (reference sequence). V lost 5 bases, J lost 5 bases, and 7 bases stayed unmatched. The CDR3 consists of 15 residues. DNA of the CDR3: TGTGCCAGTAGTTTCCGGACTAGCGAAAACAATGAGCAGTTCTTC. Its protein is CASSFRTSENNEQFF.

This clonotype was seen only a few times. J is TRBJ2-1 and V is TRBV7-9, with TRBD2 matching 7 bases. V shed 7 bases, J shed 4 bases, and the junction held 7 bases outside the gene matches. This CDR3 comprises 14 residues. Germline CDR1 SEHNR, CDR2 FQNEAQ (reference sequence). CDR3 region: CASTETSNYNEQFF. CDR3 nucleotides: TGTGCCAGCACCGAGACTAGCAATTACAATGAGCAGTTCTTC.

This rearrangement joins TRBV7-9 to TRBJ2-7, with 10 bases identical to TRBD2. The germline V gene encodes CDR1 SEHNR and CDR2 FQNEAQ (reference sequence). Trimming at V came to 5 bases and at J to 1 base, leaving 5 bases not matched to a gene. CDR3 length: 15 residues. DNA for the CDR3: TGTGCCAGCAGCACGTGGACTAGCGGATCCTACGAGCAGTACTTC. Its protein product is CASSTWTSGSYEQYF.

With regard to this clonotype: The junction and the germline gene differ at one end; a read error may be behind it. The chain links TRBV7-3 to TRBJ2-2, with TRBD2 as a possible D gene (5 bases). Germline assignment: CDR1 SGHTA and CDR2 FQGTGA. This CDR3 comprises 14 residues. The CDR3 is CASSLSGSTGELIF. CDR3 sequence (DNA): TGTGCCAGCAGCTTAAGTGGCAGCACCGGGGAGCTGATTTTT.